Listed here are 20 T cell receptor beta chains from one sample, sequenced in a study of beta chain features in type 1 diabetes. Points from the study as a whole: Researchers report that Type 1 diabetes patients had moderately but significantly shorter TCRB CDR3s across all four CD4+ subsets.

As every portion of the isolated RNA was reverse transcribed, the sequencing read expressed TCRB transcripts. Clones were read by immunoSEQ multiplex PCR, and TCRdb kept only the in-frame ones, dropping some. The data contain about 160,000 clones, approximately 8.4% of them singletons. Their target antigens are unknown. Input material: central memory CD4+ T cells from blood. These receptors were collected from a young man with type 1 diabetes.

This clone was detected a few times. The V gene is TRBV5-1, the J gene TRBJ2-6; D perhaps matches TRBD2 (5 bases). There are 17 residues in the CDR3. Germline V gives CDR1 SGHRS, CDR2 YFSETQ. Trimming pared 6 bases from V and 0 bases from J, leaving 16 bases between. The CDR3 reads CASKLGPGNSGANVLTF. The CDR3 region has the DNA TGCGCCAGCAAGCTTGGACCCGGGAACTCTGGGGCCAACGTCCTGACTTTC.

This clone was seen more than once but under ten times. The V call is TRBV9, the J call TRBJ2-6; D not certain. V dropped 4 bases and J dropped 0 bases, with 5 bases sitting between them. Germline V gene lookup returns CDR1 SGDLS and CDR2 YYNGEE. This CDR3 contains 14 residues. The CDR3 sequence: CASSTYSGANVLTF. DNA of the CDR3: TGTGCCAGCAGCACTTACTCTGGGGCCAACGTCCTGACTTTC.

This clone was counted at least ten times. The chain combines TRBV29-1 with TRBJ1-1, with 7 bases matching TRBD1. The J segment lost 7 bases and the V segment lost 5 bases, leaving 13 bases of the junction unmatched. Germline CDR1 and CDR2: SQVTM and ANQGSEA. The CDR3 has 14 amino acids. In DNA form, the CDR3 reads TGCAGCGTTACTGGCCCCGGGACAGAAAGTGAAGCTTTCTTT. Amino acids: CSVTGPGTESEAFF. Filled out from reference TRBV29-1 and TRBJ1-1, the complete variable domain reads SAVISQKPSRDICQRGTSLTIQCQVDSQVTMMFWYRQQPGQSLTLIATANQGSEATYESGFVIDKFPISRPNLTFSTLTVSNMSPEDSSIYLCSVTGPGTESEAFFGQGTRLTVV.

Ten or more counts support this clone. CDR3 in DNA: TGTGCCAGCAGCTGGGGACTATCAGAAGCTTTCTTT. Translation gives CASSWGLSEAFF. The rearrangement joins TRBV7-9 to TRBJ1-1; the D gene is possibly TRBD1 (5 bases). Germline V lookup: CDR1 SEHNR, CDR2 FQNEAQ (reference sequence). The CDR3 runs 12 residues. V lost 4 bases and J lost 8, with 11 bases in between.

The gene calls are TRBV2 and TRBJ1-2; D is unclear. CDR1 and CDR2 (germline): SNHLY, FYNNEI. Deletions cut 5 bases from V and 8 bases from J, with 18 bases between. The CDR3 contains 14 residues. The chain's CDR3 is CASSLRGSSAGYTF. The CDR3 DNA sequence: TGTGCCAGCAGTCTTAGAGGCTCTTCGGCGGGCTACACCTTC.

The CDR3 bases are TGTGCCAGCAGCGTAACGACGGGGGGGCACAATGAGCAGTTCTTC. Residues: CASSVTTGGHNEQFF. The chain couples TRBV9 to TRBJ2-1; 8 bases line up with TRBD2. The CDR3 sequence is 15 residues long. Trimming removed 1 base from V and 5 bases from J; junction bases left unmatched: 5. CDR1 and CDR2 from the germline V gene are SGDLS and YYNGEE.

This clone has more than one count but fewer than ten. The rearrangement links TRBV11-2 to TRBJ2-5; 13 positions match TRBD2. This CDR3 is 16 amino acids long. The germline gives CDR1 SGHAT, CDR2 FQNNGV. Trimming removed 5 bases from V and 5 bases from J; junction bases left unmatched: 8. As DNA, the CDR3 is TGTGCCAGCAGCATGGGACTAGCGGGGTCCACGGAGACCCAGTACTTC. Amino acid sequence: CASSMGLAGSTETQYF.

V and J are TRBV5-8 and TRBJ2-7; 9 bases line up with TRBD1. V shed 4 bases and J 6 bases; nucleotides not matched to a gene: 20. Germline lookup yields CDR1 SGHTS and CDR2 YDEGEE. This CDR3 comprises 18 residues. CDR3 sequence: CASSPWRRSGTGPGEQYF. Written as DNA, the CDR3 is TGTGCCAGCAGCCCATGGAGGCGTTCCGGGACAGGGCCGGGCGAGCAGTACTTC. Drawing the rest from reference TRBV5-8 and TRBJ2-7, the complete variable domain is EAGVTQSPTHLIKTRGQQATLRCSPISGHTSVYWYQQALGLGLQFLLWYDEGEERNRGNFPPRFSGRQFPNYSSELNVNALELEDSALYLCASSPWRRSGTGPGEQYFGPGTRLTVT.

This clone was counted a few times. The chain combines TRBV25-1 with TRBJ2-2; D might be TRBD1 (5 bases). Germline V gene data show CDR1 as MGHDK and CDR2 as SYGVNS. V was clipped by 0 bases and J by 1 base, with 9 bases between them. CDR3 length: 16 residues. The CDR3 loop is CASSEYQQGNTGELFF. The CDR3 DNA reads as TGTGCCAGCAGTGAATATCAGCAGGGGAACACCGGGGAGCTGTTTTTT.

The gene calls are TRBV19 and TRBJ1-1, with 7 positions matching TRBD1. After removal of 6 bases from V and 3 bases from J, the junction contained 7 bases not matched to a gene. Germline CDR1 and CDR2: LNHDA and SQIVND (reference sequence). This CDR3 spans 14 amino acids. CDR3 residues: CASSARQGHTEAFF. The CDR3 DNA sequence: TGTGCCAGTAGCGCCCGACAGGGCCACACTGAAGCTTTCTTT. The variable domain in full, completed from reference TRBV19 and TRBJ1-1, reads DGGITQSPKYLFRKEGQNVTLSCEQNLNHDAMYWYRQDPGQGLRLIYYSQIVNDFQKGDIAEGYSVSREKKESFPLTVTSAQKNPTAFYLCASSARQGHTEAFFGQGTRLTVV.

The chain is built from TRBV2 and TRBJ1-1, with D possibly TRBD1 on 5 matching bases. Germline V gene data show CDR1 as SNHLY and CDR2 as FYNNEI. Trimming left V 7 bases short and J 3 bases short, with 12 bases between. This CDR3 is built from 13 residues. For the CDR3, the DNA is TGTGCCAGCACCCGAGAAGGGGACACTGAAGCTTTCTTT. This gives the protein CASTREGDTEAFF.

As DNA, the CDR3 is TGTGCCAGTAGTATACAGGGGGCTATAACCTACGAGCAGTACTTC. Translating gives CASSIQGAITYEQYF. The chain links TRBV19 to TRBJ2-7; 8 positions match TRBD1. Germline V gives CDR1 LNHDA, CDR2 SQIVND (reference sequence). The CDR3 extends over 15 amino acids. V lost 2 bases to trimming and J lost 2 bases; unmatched junction nucleotides: 5.

The chain recombines TRBV18 with TRBJ2-7; 10 nucleotides match TRBD2. The CDR3 contains 13 residues. Germline V gene sequence: CDR1 KGHSH, CDR2 LQKENI. V shed 4 bases and J 4 bases; nucleotides not matched to a gene: 1. The CDR3 DNA reads TGTGCCAGCTCACAGACTAGCGGGTACGAGCAGTACTTC. Residues: CASSQTSGYEQYF.

This sequence joins TRBV11-2 and TRBJ2-3, with D possibly matching TRBD2 (5 bases). The CDR3 contains 15 residues. CDR1 SGHAT and CDR2 FQNNGV come from the germline V gene. V lost 4 bases to trimming and J lost 1 base, with 12 bases between them. CDR3 residues: CASSSYVSGTDTQYF. CDR3 sequence (DNA): TGTGCCAGCAGCTCATACGTTAGCGGCACAGATACGCAGTATTTT.

There are many counts of this clone. The chain recombines TRBV6-6 with TRBJ1-5, with 8 nucleotides matching TRBD1. Germline lookup yields CDR1 MNHNY and CDR2 SVGAGI (reference sequence). The CDR3 sequence is 13 residues long. V gave up 5 bases and J gave up 7 bases; unmatched junction bases: 4. CDR3 in DNA: TGTGCCAGCAGTACAGGGGGTGGCCAGCCCCAGCATTTT. This gives the protein CASSTGGGQPQHF.

At least ten counts were recorded for this clone. The rearrangement joins TRBV11-2 to TRBJ2-7; 7 positions match TRBD1. The V segment lost 5 bases and the J segment 4 bases; nucleotides outside the gene matches: 8. This CDR3 contains 14 residues. Germline CDR1 and CDR2: SGHAT and FQNNGV. The CDR3 nucleotides are TGTGCCAGCAGCCCCGACAGGGTAGTTTACGAGCAGTACTTC. Translation gives CASSPDRVVYEQYF.

The rearrangement uses TRBV7-6 and TRBJ2-7, with TRBD1 as a possible D gene (7 bases). Per germline, CDR1 SGHVS and CDR2 FNYEAQ. Between the trimmed V and J ends, which lost 2 bases and 6 bases, there was a span of 20 bases. This CDR3 comprises 16 residues. The CDR3 DNA reads TGTGCCAGCAGCTTAAGGGGAGCGGGTCCAGGGGGCGAGCAGTACTTC. Encoded protein: CASSLRGAGPGGEQYF.

This clone was recorded many times. The genes are TRBV15 and TRBJ2-6, with 8 bases that match TRBD1. Germline V gene sequence: CDR1 LNHNV, CDR2 YYDKDF (reference sequence). The CDR3 contains 17 residues. V was clipped by 1 base and J by 3 bases; unmatched bases: 5. This CDR3 reads CATSRGGQVGGANVLTF. The CDR3, as DNA: TGTGCCACCAGCAGAGGGGGACAGGTTGGTGGGGCCAACGTCCTGACTTTC.

The chain has TRBV2 and TRBJ1-2, with D possibly being TRBD1 (5 bases). Looked up from germline, CDR1 is SNHLY and CDR2 is FYNNEI. This CDR3 comprises 14 residues. V was trimmed by 0 bases and J by 3 bases, leaving 8 bases between them. This chain's CDR3 is CASSEARDYYGYTF. The DNA for the CDR3 is TGTGCCAGCAGTGAAGCGCGGGACTACTATGGCTACACCTTC.

This clone was seen a handful of times. The gene calls are TRBV2 and TRBJ2-2; perhaps TRBD2 as D (6 bases). Per germline, CDR1 SNHLY and CDR2 FYNNEI. This CDR3 has 14 residues. Trimming took off 6 bases at V and 5 bases at J, with 13 bases between the two ends. This CDR3 reads CASRGLGGTGELFF. The CDR3 nucleotides are TGTGCCAGCAGGGGACTGGGCGGGACCGGGGAGCTGTTTTTT.